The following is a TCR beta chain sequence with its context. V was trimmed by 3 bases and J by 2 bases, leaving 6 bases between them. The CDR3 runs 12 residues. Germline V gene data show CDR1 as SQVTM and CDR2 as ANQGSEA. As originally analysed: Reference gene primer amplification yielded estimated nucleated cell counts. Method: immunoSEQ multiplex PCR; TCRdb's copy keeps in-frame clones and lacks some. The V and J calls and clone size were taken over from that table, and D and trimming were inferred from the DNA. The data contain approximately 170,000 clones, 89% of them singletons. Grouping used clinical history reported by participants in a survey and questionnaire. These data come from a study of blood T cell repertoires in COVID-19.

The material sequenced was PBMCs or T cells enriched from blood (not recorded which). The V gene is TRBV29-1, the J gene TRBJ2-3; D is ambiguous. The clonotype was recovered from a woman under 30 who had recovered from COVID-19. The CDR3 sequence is CSVDAVTDTQYF. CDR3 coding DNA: TGCAGCGTTGATGCGGTCACAGATACGCAGTATTTT.